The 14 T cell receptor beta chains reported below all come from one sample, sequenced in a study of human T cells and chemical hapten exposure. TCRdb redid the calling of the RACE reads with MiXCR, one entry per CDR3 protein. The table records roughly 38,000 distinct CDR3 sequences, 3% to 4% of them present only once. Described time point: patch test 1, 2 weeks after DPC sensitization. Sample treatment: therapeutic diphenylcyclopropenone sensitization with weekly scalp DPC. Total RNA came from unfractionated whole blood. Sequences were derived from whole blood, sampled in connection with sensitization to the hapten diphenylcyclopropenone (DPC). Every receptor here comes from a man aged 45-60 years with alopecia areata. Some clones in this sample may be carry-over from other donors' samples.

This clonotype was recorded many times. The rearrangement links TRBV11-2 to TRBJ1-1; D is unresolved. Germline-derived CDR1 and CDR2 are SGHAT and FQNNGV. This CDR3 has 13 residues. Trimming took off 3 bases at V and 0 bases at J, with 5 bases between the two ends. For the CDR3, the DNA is TGTGCCAGCAGCTTTGAATTGAACACTGAAGCTTTCTTT. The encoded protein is CASSFELNTEAFF. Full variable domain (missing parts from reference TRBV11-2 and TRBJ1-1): EAGVAQSPRYKIIEKRQSVAFWCNPISGHATLYWYQQILGQGPKLLIQFQNNGVVDDSQLPKDRFSAERLKGVDSTLKIQPAKLEDSAVYLCASSFELNTEAFFGQGTRLTVV.

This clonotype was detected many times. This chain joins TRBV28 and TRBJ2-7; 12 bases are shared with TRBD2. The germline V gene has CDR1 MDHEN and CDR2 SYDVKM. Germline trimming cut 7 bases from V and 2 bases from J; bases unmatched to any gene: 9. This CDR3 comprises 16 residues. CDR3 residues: CASIAQGLAGPYEQYF. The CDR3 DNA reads TGTGCCAGCATCGCGCAGGGACTAGCGGGCCCCTACGAGCAGTACTTC.

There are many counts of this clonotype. The CDR3 spells CAIGRTSTDTQYF. CDR3 DNA sequence: TGTGCCATCGGGCGAACTAGCACAGATACGCAGTATTTT. V gene TRBV10-3 combines with J gene TRBJ2-3; no clear D gene. The CDR3 spans 13 residues. The germline V and J ends were trimmed by 8 bases and 0 bases, with 9 bases remaining between them. Germline CDR1 ENHRY, CDR2 SYGVKD.

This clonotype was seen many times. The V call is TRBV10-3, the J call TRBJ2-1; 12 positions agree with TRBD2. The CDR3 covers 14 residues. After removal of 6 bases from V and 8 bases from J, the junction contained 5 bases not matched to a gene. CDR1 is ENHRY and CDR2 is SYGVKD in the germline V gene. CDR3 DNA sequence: TGTGCCATCAGATTACTAGCGGGAGGCGATGAGCAGTTCTTC. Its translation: CAIRLLAGGDEQFF.

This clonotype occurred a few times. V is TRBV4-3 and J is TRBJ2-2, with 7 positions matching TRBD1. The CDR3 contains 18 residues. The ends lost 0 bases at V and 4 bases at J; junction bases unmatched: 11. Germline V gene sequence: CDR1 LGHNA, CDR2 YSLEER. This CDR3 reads CASSQDITGAILTGELFF. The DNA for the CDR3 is TGCGCCAGCAGCCAAGATATAACAGGGGCCATCCTCACCGGGGAGCTGTTTTTT.

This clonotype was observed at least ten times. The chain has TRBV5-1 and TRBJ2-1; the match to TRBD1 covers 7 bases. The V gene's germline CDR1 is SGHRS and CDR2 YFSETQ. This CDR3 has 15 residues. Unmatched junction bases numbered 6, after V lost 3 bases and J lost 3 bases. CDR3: CASSYTGTDYNEQFF. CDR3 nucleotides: TGCGCCAGCAGCTATACCGGGACAGACTACAATGAGCAGTTCTTC. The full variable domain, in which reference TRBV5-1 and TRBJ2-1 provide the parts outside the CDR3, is KAGVTQTPRYLIKTRGQQVTLSCSPISGHRSVSWYQQTPGQGLQFLFEYFSETQRNKGNFPGRFSGRQFSNSRSEMNVSTLELGDSALYLCASSYTGTDYNEQFFGPGTRLTVL.

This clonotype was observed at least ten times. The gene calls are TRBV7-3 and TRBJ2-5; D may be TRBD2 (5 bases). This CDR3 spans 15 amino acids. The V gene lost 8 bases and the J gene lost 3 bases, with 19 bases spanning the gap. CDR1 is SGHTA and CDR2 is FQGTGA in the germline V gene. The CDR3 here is CASPPEEGKEETQYF. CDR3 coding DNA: TGTGCCAGCCCCCCCGAAGAGGGAAAGGAAGAGACCCAGTACTTC.

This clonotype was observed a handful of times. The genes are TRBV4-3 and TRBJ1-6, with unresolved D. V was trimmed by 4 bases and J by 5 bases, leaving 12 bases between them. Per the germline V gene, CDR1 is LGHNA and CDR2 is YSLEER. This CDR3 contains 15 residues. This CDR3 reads CASSPRSANNSPLHF. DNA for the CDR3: TGCGCCAGCAGCCCAAGATCCGCTAATAATTCACCCCTCCACTTT.

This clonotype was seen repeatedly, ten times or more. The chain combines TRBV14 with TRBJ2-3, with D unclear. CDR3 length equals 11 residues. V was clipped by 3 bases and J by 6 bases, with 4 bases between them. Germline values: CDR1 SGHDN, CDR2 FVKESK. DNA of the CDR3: TGTGCCAGCAGCCAGGAGGATACGCAGTATTTT. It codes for CASSQEDTQYF.

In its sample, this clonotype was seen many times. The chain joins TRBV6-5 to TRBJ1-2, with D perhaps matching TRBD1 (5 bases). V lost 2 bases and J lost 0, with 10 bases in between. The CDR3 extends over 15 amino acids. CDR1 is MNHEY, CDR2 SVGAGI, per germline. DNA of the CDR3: TGTGCCAGCAGTTACGGGAGGGGAGCTAACTATGGCTACACCTTC. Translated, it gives CASSYGRGANYGYTF.

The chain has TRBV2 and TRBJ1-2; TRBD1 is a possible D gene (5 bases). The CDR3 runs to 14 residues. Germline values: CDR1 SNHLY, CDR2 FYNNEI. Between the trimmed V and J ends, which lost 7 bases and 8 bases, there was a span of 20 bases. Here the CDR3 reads CASIREGPSAGYTF. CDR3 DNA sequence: TGTGCCAGCATTCGGGAGGGGCCCTCGGCCGGCTACACCTTC.

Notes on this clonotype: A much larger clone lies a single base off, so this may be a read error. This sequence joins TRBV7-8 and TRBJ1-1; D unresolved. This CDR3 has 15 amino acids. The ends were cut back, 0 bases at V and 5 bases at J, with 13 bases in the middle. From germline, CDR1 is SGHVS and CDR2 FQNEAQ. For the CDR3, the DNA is TGTGCCAGCAGCTTAGCGAGGTCCTCGAAAACTGAAGCTTTCTTT. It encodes CASSLARSSKTEAFF.

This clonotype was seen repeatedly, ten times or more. CDR3 DNA: TGTGCCAGCAGTTTATACGGGGGAGACTACGAGCAGTACTTC. Translated, it gives CASSLYGGDYEQYF. The chain joins TRBV27 to TRBJ2-7; D might be TRBD2 (6 bases). This CDR3 has 14 residues. V lost 1 base and J 3 bases, leaving 10 bases between the germline ends. CDR1 and CDR2 (germline): MNHEY, SMNVEV (reference sequence).

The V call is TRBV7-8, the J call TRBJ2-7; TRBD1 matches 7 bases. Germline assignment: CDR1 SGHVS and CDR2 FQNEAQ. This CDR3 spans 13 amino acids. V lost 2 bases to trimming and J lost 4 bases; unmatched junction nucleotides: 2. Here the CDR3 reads CASSLRGPYEQYF. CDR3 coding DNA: TGTGCCAGCAGCTTAAGGGGGCCTTACGAGCAGTACTTC.